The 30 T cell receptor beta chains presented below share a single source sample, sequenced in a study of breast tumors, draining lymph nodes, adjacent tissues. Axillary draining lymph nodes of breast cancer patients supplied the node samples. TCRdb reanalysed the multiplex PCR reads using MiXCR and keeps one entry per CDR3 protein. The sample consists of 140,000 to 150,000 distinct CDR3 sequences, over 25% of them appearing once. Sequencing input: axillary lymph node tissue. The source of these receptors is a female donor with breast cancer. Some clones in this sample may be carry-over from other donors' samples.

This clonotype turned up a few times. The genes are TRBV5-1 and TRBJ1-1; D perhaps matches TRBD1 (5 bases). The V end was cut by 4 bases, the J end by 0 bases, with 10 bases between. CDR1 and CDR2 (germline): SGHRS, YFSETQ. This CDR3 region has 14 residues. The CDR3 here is CASSAGTMNTEAFF. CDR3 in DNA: TGCGCCAGCAGCGCCGGGACCATGAACACTGAAGCTTTCTTT. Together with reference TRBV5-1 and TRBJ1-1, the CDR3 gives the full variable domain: KAGVTQTPRYLIKTRGQQVTLSCSPISGHRSVSWYQQTPGQGLQFLFEYFSETQRNKGNFPGRFSGRQFSNSRSEMNVSTLELGDSALYLCASSAGTMNTEAFFGQGTRLTVV.

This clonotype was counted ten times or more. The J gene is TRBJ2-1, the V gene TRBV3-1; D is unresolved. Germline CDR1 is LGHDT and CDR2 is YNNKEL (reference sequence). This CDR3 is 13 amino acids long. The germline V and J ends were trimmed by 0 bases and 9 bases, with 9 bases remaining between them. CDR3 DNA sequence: TGTGCCAGCAGCCAAGAAGGGAATGGTGAGCAGTTCTTC. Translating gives CASSQEGNGEQFF.

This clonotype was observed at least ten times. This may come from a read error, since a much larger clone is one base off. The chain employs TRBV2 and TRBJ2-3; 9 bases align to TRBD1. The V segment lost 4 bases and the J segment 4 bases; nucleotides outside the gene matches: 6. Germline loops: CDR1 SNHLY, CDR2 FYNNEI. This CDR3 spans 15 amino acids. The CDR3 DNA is TGTGCCAGCAGTGCGGACAGGGGATTAGCAGATACGCAGTATTTT. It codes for CASSADRGLADTQYF.

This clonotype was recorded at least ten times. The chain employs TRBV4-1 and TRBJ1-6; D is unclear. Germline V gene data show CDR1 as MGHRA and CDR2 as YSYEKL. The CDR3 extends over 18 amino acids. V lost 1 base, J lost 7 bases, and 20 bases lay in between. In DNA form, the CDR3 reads TGCGCCAGCAGCCAAGTTCTACCTAGGACCAGCTTAAATTCACCCCTCCACTTT. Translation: CASSQVLPRTSLNSPLHF.

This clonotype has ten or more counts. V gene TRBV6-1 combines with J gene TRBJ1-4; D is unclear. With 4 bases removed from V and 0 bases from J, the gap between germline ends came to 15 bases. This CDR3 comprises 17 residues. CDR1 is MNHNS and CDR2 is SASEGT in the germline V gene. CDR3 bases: TGTGCCAGCAGTGTCCCCGGGAGGGAGGCAACTAATGAAAAACTGTTTTTT. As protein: CASSVPGREATNEKLFF.

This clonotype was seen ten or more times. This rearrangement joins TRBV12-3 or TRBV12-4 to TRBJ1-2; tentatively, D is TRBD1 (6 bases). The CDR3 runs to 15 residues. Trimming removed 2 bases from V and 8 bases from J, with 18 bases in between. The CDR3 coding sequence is TGTGCCAGCAGTTTAAGGGGGGAGGGCACGCGAGGCTACACCTTC. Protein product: CASSLRGEGTRGYTF.

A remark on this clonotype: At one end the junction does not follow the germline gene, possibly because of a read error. CDR3 DNA sequence: TGCGCCAGCAGCCCGGACAGGTTTGGCACTGAAGCTTTCTTT. Amino acid sequence: CASSPDRFGTEAFF. The chain is built from TRBV5-8 and TRBJ1-1; 7 nucleotides match TRBD1. This CDR3 spans 14 amino acids. Germline V CDR1 and CDR2: SGHTS, YDEGEE.

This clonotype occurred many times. CDR3 in DNA: TGCAGTGCTAGTCGTCATACCTACAATGAGCAGTTCTTC. Translation gives CSASRHTYNEQFF. This rearrangement joins TRBV20-1 to TRBJ2-1, with unresolved D. Per germline, CDR1 DFQATT and CDR2 SNEGSKA (reference sequence). Trimming removed 3 bases from V and 2 bases from J, with 8 bases in between. This CDR3 has 13 amino acids.

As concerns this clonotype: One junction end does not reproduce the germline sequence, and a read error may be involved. CDR3 sequence (DNA): TGCGTCAGCAGCTTAGCCGGGCAAAATAATTCACCCCTCCACTTT. Residues: CVSSLAGQNNSPLHF. V gene TRBV11-2 combines with J gene TRBJ1-6; D is uncertain. Germline assignment: CDR1 SGHAT and CDR2 FQNNGV. The CDR3 consists of 15 residues.

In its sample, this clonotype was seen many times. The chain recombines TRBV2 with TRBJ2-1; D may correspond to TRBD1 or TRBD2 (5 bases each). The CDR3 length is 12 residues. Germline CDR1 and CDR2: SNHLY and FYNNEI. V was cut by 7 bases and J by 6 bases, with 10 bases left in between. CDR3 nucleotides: TGTGCCAGCAAGGGGACGGCCAATGAGCAGTTCTTC. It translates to CASKGTANEQFF.

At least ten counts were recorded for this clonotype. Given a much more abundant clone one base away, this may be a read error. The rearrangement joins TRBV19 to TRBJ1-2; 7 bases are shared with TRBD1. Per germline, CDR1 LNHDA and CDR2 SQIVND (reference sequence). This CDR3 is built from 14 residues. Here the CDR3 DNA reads TGTGCCAGTAGTATCGACAGGGCCCTGGGTGGCTGCACCTTC. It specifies CASSIDRALGGCTF.

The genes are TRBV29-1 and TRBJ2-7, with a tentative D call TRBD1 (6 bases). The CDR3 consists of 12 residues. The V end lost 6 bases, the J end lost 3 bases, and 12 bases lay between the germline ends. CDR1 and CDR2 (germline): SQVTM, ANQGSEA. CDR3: CSVAQDSYEQYF. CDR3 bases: TGCAGCGTCGCCCAGGACAGCTACGAGCAGTACTTC.

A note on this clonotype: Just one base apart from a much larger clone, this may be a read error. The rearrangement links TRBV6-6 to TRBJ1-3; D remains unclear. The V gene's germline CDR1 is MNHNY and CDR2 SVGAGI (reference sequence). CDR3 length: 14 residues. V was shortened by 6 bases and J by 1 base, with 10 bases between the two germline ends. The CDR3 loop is CASRHTKSGNTIYF. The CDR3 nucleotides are TGTGCCAGCAGGCACACGAAATCTGGAAACACCATATATTTT.

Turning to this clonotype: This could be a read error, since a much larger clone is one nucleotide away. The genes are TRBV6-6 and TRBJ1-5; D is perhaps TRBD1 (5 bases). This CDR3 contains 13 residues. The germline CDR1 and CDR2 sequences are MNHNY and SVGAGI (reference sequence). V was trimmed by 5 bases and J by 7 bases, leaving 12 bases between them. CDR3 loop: CASSRGVLQPQHF. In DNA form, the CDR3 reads TGTGCCAGCAGTCGGGGGGTATTGCAGCCCCAGCATTTT.

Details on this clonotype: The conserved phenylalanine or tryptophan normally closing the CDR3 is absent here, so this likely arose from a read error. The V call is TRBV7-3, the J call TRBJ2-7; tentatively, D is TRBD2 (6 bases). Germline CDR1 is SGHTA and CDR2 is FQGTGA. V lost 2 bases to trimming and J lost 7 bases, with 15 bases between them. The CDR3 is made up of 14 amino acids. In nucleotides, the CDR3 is TGTGCCAGCAGCTTAGTAGTAACCGCGGGGGAGCAGTACCTC. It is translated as CASSLVVTAGEQYL.

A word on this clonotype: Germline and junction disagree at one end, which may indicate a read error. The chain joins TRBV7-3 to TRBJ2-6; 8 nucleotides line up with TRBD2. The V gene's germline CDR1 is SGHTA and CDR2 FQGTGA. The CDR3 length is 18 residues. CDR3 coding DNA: TGTGCCAGCAGCTATGGCGGGGGGCCATCCTCTGGGGCCCACGTCCTGAATTTC. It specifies CASSYGGGPSSGAHVLNF.

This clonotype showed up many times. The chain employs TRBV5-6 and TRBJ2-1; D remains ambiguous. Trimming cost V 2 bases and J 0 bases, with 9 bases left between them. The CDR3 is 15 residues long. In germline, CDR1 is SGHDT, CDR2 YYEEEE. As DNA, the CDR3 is TGTGCCAGCAGCTTCGACCGTTACTCCTACAATGAGCAGTTCTTC. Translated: CASSFDRYSYNEQFF.

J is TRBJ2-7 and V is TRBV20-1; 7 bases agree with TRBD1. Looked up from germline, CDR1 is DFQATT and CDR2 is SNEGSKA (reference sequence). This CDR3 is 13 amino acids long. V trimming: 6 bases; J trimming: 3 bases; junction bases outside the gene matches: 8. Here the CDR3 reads CSAVDRSNYEQYV. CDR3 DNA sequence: TGCAGTGCCGTGGACAGGTCGAACTACGAGCAGTACGTC.

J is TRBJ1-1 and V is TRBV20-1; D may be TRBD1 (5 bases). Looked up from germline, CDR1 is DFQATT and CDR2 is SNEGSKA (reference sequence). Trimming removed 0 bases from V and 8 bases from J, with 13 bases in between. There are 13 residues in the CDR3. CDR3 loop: CSARDGGEGEAFF. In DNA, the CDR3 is TGCAGTGCTAGAGATGGAGGTGAGGGGGAAGCTTTCTTT.

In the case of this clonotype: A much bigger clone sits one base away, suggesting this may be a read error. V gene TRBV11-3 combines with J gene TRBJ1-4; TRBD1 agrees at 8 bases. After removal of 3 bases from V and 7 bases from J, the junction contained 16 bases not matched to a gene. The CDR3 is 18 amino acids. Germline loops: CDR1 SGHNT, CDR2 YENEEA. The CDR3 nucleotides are TGTGCCAGCAGCTTTGAAAGTTTCTCCGACAGGGGATCTGAAAAACTGTTTTTT. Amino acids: CASSFESFSDRGSEKLFF.

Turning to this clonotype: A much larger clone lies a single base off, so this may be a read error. The CDR3 DNA sequence: TGTGCCAGCGGGCGGGGCTCCTACAATGAGCAGTTCTTC. Protein sequence: CASGRGSYNEQFF. The chain employs TRBV6-6 and TRBJ2-1; the D gene is possibly TRBD2 (6 bases). Germline V lookup: CDR1 MNHNY, CDR2 SVGAGI (reference sequence). Trimming left V 8 bases short and J 0 bases short, with 8 bases between. The length of the CDR3 is 13 residues.

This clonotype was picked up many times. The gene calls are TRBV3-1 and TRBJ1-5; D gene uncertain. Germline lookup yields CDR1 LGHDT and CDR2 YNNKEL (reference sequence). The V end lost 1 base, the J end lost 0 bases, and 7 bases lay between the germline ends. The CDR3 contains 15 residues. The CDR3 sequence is CASSQAINSNQPQHF. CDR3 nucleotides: TGTGCCAGCAGCCAAGCGATAAATAGCAATCAGCCCCAGCATTTT.

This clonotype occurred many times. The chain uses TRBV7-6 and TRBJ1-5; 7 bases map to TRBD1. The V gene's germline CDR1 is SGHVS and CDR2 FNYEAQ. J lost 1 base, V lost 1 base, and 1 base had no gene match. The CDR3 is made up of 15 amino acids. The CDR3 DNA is TGTGCCAGCAGCTTAGAACAGGGGAGCAATCAGCCCCAGCATTTT. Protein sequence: CASSLEQGSNQPQHF.

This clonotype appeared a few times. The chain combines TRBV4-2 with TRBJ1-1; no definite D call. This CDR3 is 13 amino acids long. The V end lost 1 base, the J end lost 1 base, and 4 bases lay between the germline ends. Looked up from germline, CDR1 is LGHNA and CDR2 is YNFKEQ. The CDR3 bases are TGTGCCAGCAGCCAAGGGGAGAACACTGAAGCTTTCTTT. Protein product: CASSQGENTEAFF.

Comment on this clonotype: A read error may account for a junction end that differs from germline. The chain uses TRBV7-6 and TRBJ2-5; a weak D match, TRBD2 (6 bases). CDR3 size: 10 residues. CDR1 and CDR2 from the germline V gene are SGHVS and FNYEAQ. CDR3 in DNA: TGTGCCAGCAGCCGCGGGACCGAGTACTTC. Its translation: CASSRGTEYF.

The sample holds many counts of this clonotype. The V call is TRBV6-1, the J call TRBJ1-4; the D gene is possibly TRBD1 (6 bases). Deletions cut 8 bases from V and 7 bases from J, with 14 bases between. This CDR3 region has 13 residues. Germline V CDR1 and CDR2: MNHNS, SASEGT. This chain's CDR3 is CASLGRGVEKLFF. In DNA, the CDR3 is TGTGCCAGCCTGGGCAGGGGTGTTGAAAAACTGTTTTTT.

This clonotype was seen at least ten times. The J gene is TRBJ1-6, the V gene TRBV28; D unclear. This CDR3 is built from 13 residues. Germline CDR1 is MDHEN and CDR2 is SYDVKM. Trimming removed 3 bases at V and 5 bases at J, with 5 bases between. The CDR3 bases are TGTGCCAGCAGTTTCCCCCATAATTCACCCCTCCACTTT. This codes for CASSFPHNSPLHF.

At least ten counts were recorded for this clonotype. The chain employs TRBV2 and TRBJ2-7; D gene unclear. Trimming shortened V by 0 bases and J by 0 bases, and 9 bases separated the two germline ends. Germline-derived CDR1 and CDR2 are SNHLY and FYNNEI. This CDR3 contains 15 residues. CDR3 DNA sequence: TGTGCCAGCAGTGAAGCCCCCACGGCCTCCTACGAGCAGTACGTC. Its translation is CASSEAPTASYEQYV.

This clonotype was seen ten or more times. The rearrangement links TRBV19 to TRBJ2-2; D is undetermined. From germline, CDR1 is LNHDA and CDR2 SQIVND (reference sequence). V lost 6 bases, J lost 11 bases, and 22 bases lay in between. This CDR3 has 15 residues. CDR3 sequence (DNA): TGTGCCAGTAGCCCCGCCGGGCCCATCACGATCGAGCTGTTTTTT. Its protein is CASSPAGPITIELFF.

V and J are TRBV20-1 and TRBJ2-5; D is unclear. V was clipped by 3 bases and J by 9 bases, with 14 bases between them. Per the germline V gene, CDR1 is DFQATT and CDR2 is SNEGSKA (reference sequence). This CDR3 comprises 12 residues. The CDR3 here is CSARVSNQPQYF. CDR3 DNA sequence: TGCAGTGCTAGGGTAAGCAATCAGCCCCAGTACTTC.